The rows below give T cell receptor beta chains drawn from one sample of a study of OX40 agonist ivuxolimab in advanced cancers. Using immunoSEQ multiplex PCR, the repertoire was profiled, and TCRdb retains in-frame clones only, with some absent. The table includes approximately 89,000 clones, 70% to 90% detected once. The starting material was CD4+ or CD8+ T cells sorted from blood, obtained in a trial of the OX40 agonist ivuxolimab. The receptors here all came from an adult with an advanced solid tumor such as melanoma, head and neck, liver or kidney cancer. Each CDR3 is given with its conserved first and last residue. D genes are given only for firm matches. Part of the rows lack a size; the others show once, few, many or a class for expanded clones.

abundance	v_gene	d_gene	j_gene	CDR3aa	CDR3nt
.	TRBV5-1	.	TRBJ2-2	CASSLDFRGTGELFF	TGCGCCAGCAGCTTGGACTTCAGGGGCACCGGGGAGCTGTTTTTT
.	TRBV10-2	TRBD1	TRBJ1-5	CASSEGGFQPQHF	TGCGCCAGCAGTGAAGGGGGCTTTCAGCCCCAGCATTTT
.	TRBV12-5	.	TRBJ1-5	CASGDGNQPQHF	TGTGCTAGTGGGGACGGGAATCAGCCCCAGCATTTT
once	TRBV7-9	.	TRBJ1-1	CASSLVAGGNTEAFF	TGTGCCAGCAGCTTAGTAGCGGGGGGCAACACTGAAGCTTTCTTT
.	TRBV19	.	TRBJ2-5	CASSIPSGETQYF	TGTGCCAGTAGTATCCCCTCTGGAGAGACCCAGTACTTC
.	TRBV7-2	.	TRBJ1-2	CASSPRIARGNYGYTF	TGTGCCAGCAGCCCGCGGATCGCACGGGGGAACTATGGCTACACCTTC
few	TRBV10-3	TRBD1	TRBJ1-2	CAISGPSRDRGVYGYTF	TGTGCCATCAGTGGGCCCTCCAGGGACAGGGGAGTCTATGGCTACACCTTC
.	TRBV5-4	.	TRBJ2-7	CASTLAGTPSYEQYF	TGTGCCAGCACCTTAGCCGGGACCCCCTCCTACGAGCAGTACTTC
.	TRBV30	.	TRBJ1-5	CAWSVGENQPQHF	TGTGCCTGGAGTGTAGGGGAGAATCAGCCCCAGCATTTT
.	TRBV6-1	TRBD1	TRBJ1-2	CASSWGRQGGYGYTF	TGTGCCAGCAGTTGGGGGAGACAGGGGGGCTATGGCTACACCTTC
.	TRBV4-1	TRBD2	TRBJ2-7	CASSQGLAGLYEQYF	TGCGCCAGCAGCCAAGGACTAGCGGGTCTCTACGAGCAGTACTTC
.	TRBV15	.	TRBJ1-3	CATSREGKSSGNTIYF	TGTGCCACCAGCAGAGAAGGGAAAAGCTCTGGAAACACCATATATTTT
.	TRBV5-1	TRBD1	TRBJ2-2	CASSWTGVSDAGELFF	TGCGCCAGCAGTTGGACAGGGGTGTCGGACGCCGGGGAGCTGTTTTTT
once	TRBV7-9	TRBD2	TRBJ2-3	CASSRTSHPTDTQYF	TGTGCCAGCAGCCGGACTAGTCATCCCACAGATACGCAGTATTTT
.	TRBV7-7	.	TRBJ2-2	CASSLYGGTGELFF	TGTGCTAGCAGCTTATATGGGGGGACCGGGGAGCTGTTTTTT
.	TRBV7-6	.	TRBJ1-2	CASSPGGLGYTF	TGTGCCAGCAGCCCCGGGGGCCTGGGCTACACCTTC
.	TRBV20-1	.	TRBJ1-1	CSARAGPEAFF	TGCAGTGCTAGAGCCGGCCCAGAAGCTTTCTTT
.	TRBV5-1	TRBD2	TRBJ2-5	CASSLLAETQYF	TGCGCCAGCAGCTTACTAGCGGAGACCCAGTACTTC
.	TRBV7-2	.	TRBJ2-7	CASSLSQGGYEQYF	TGTGCCAGCAGCTTATCACAGGGAGGCTACGAGCAGTACTTC
.	TRBV9	TRBD1	TRBJ2-7	CASSVAGTGWNEQYF	TGTGCCAGCAGCGTCGCCGGGACAGGGTGGAACGAGCAGTACTTC
.	TRBV5-1	.	TRBJ2-3	CASREADTQYF	TGCGCCAGCAGAGAGGCGGATACGCAGTATTTT
.	TRBV6-1	.	TRBJ2-3	CASSGNRDSLRADTQYF	TGTGCCAGCAGTGGAAACCGGGACTCCCTAAGGGCAGATACGCAGTATTTT
.	TRBV9	TRBD1	TRBJ2-3	CASSERQGDFGDTQYF	TGTGCCAGCAGCGAACGACAGGGGGACTTTGGCGATACGCAGTATTTT
.	TRBV5-1	.	TRBJ1-1	CASSRGGLDTEAFF	TGCGCCAGCAGCCGAGGGGGACTGGACACTGAAGCTTTCTTT
.	TRBV7-3	TRBD1	TRBJ2-3	CASSSGQNTDTQYF	TGTGCCAGCAGTTCGGGACAGAACACAGATACGCAGTATTTT
.	TRBV18	TRBD2	TRBJ2-7	CASSPFPRGGDGSYEQYF	TGTGCCAGCTCACCTTTTCCCCGCGGGGGGGACGGCTCCTACGAGCAGTACTTC
.	TRBV19	.	TRBJ2-1	CASSTGRSNEQFF	TGTGCCAGTAGCACGGGACGGAGCAATGAGCAGTTCTTC
.	TRBV5-4	.	TRBJ1-2	CASSSEPQGNYGYTF	TGTGCCAGCAGCTCCGAACCCCAGGGGAACTATGGCTACACCTTC
.	TRBV6-6	TRBD1	TRBJ1-5	CASSYSGQGFNQPQHF	TGTGCCAGCAGTTACTCGGGACAGGGCTTTAATCAGCCCCAGCATTTT
once	TRBV10-3	.	TRBJ2-2	CAISERPRRTGGNTGELFF	TGTGCCATCAGTGAACGGCCCCGCCGGACGGGGGGCAACACCGGGGAGCTGTTTTTT
.	TRBV5-4	TRBD1	TRBJ2-5	CASKAGTEETQYF	TGTGCCAGCAAGGCCGGGACAGAAGAGACCCAGTACTTC